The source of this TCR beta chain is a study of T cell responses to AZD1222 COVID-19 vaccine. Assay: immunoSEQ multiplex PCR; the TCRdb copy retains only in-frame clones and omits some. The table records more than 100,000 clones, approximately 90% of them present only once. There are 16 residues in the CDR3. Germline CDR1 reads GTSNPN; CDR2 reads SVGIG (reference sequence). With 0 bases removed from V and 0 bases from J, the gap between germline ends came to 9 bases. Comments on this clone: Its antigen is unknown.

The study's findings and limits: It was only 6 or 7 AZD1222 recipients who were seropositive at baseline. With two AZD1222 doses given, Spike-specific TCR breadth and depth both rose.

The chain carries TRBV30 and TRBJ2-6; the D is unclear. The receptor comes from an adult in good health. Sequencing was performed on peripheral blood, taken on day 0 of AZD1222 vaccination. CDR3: CAWSVGWDSGANVLTF. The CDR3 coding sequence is TGTGCCTGGAGTGTAGGATGGGACTCTGGGGCCAACGTCCTGACTTTC.